The clone carrying this T cell receptor (beta chain) was counted only a few times. Its antigen is unidentified. This CDR3 spans 13 amino acids. Trimming left V 4 bases short and J 7 bases short, with 14 bases between. The V gene's germline CDR1 is SQVTM and CDR2 ANQGSEA. All of the isolated RNA was reverse transcribed, so expressed TCRB transcripts were sequenced. Clones were sequenced by immunoSEQ multiplex PCR, and TCRdb holds only the in-frame ones, with some missing. The sample lists around 430,000 clones; approximately 30% were seen once. This specimen belongs to a study of beta chain features in type 1 diabetes. Study observations and caveats: Insertions were fewer and deletions more numerous at VDJ junctions in type 1 diabetes patients.

Material for sequencing was naive CD4+ T cells from blood. The V and J genes are TRBV29-1 and TRBJ2-1, with TRBD1 as a possible D gene (5 bases). This TCR derives from a man aged 18 to 30 in good health. The CDR3, as DNA: TGCAGCGTTGTACGGCAGGGTGGAAATGAGCAGTTCTTC. Protein: CSVVRQGGNEQFF.